Presented here are 25 T cell receptor beta chains from one specimen sequenced in a study of blood T cell repertoires in COVID-19. The data were produced by immunoSEQ multiplex PCR, yet TCRdb's version contains in-frame clones alone and is incomplete. The table has around 56,000 clones, about 91% seen once; the top ten hold about 7.3%. Sequencing was carried out using peripheral blood. Receptor source: an older woman with active or convalescent COVID-19.

This clone has more than one count but fewer than ten. This sequence joins TRBV5-1 and TRBJ2-6; D ambiguous. CDR1 is SGHRS and CDR2 is YFSETQ in the germline V gene. The CDR3 extends over 15 amino acids. The ends were cut back, 0 bases at V and 1 base at J, with 5 bases in the middle. The CDR3 region is CASSLGPSGANVLTF. CDR3 DNA: TGCGCCAGCAGCTTGGGGCCGTCTGGGGCCAACGTCCTGACTTTC. Full variable domain (outside the CDR3, taken from reference TRBV5-1 and TRBJ2-6): KAGVTQTPRYLIKTRGQQVTLSCSPISGHRSVSWYQQTPGQGLQFLFEYFSETQRNKGNFPGRFSGRQFSNSRSEMNVSTLELGDSALYLCASSLGPSGANVLTFGAGSRLTVL.

This clone turned up a few times. The rearrangement joins TRBV9 to TRBJ1-6, with D uncertain. Germline V lookup: CDR1 SGDLS, CDR2 YYNGEE. The CDR3 spans 17 residues. Trimming shortened V by 0 bases and J by 2 bases, and 12 bases separated the two germline ends. As DNA, the CDR3 is TGTGCCAGCAGCGTAGAGGAGGGATTCACCTATAATTCACCCCTCCACTTT. Protein sequence: CASSVEEGFTYNSPLHF.

The V and J genes are TRBV5-1 and TRBJ2-1; unclear D gene. V was cut by 2 bases and J by 7 bases, with 13 bases left in between. Germline assignment: CDR1 SGHRS and CDR2 YFSETQ. The CDR3 loop spans 14 amino acids. CDR3 nucleotide sequence: TGCGCCAGCAGCTTTCCAGATTCCAAAAATGAGCAGTTCTTC. Its protein product is CASSFPDSKNEQFF.

J is TRBJ2-1 and V is TRBV10-3; 7 bases match TRBD2. The CDR3 has 16 amino acids. The V gene end was trimmed by 6 bases and the J gene end by 4 bases; junction bases not matched to a gene: 12. Germline CDR1 reads ENHRY; CDR2 reads SYGVKD. CDR3 in DNA: TGTGCCATCAGAGGAGTTTCTAGCGGCCTATACAATGAGCAGTTCTTC. Its protein product is CAIRGVSSGLYNEQFF.

The J gene is TRBJ1-2, the V gene TRBV19, with D tentatively TRBD1 (5 bases). The CDR3 consists of 14 residues. V lost 2 bases and J lost 5, with 12 bases in between. CDR1 is LNHDA, CDR2 SQIVND, per germline (reference sequence). The CDR3 region is CASSIQGGFYGYTF. Here the CDR3 DNA reads TGTGCCAGTAGTATACAGGGTGGATTTTATGGCTACACCTTC.

This clone was counted a single time. The CDR3 protein is CASSTYRGPAEKLFF. The CDR3 DNA reads TGTGCCAGCAGCACCTACAGGGGGCCAGCTGAAAAACTGTTTTTT. This chain joins TRBV11-2 and TRBJ1-4; 9 nucleotides agree with TRBD1. The CDR3 totals 15 residues. CDR1 is SGHAT and CDR2 is FQNNGV in the germline V gene. The ends lost 5 bases at V and 7 bases at J; junction bases unmatched: 8.

A remark on this clone: Distinct nucleotide sequences in the sample also encode this CDR3. The chain joins TRBV24-1 to TRBJ2-3; 7 bases agree with TRBD2. The J segment lost 1 base and the V segment lost 9 bases, leaving 0 bases of the junction unmatched. The CDR3 extends over 12 amino acids. The germline V gene encodes CDR1 KGHDR and CDR2 SFDVKD. CDR3 loop: CATRGGTDTQYF. The DNA of the CDR3 is TGTGCCACCCGGGGGGGCACAGATACGCAGTATTTT.

The rearrangement links TRBV5-4 to TRBJ2-1; 9 bases fit TRBD2. Germline V gives CDR1 SGHNT, CDR2 YYREEE (reference sequence). V lost 3 bases, J lost 2 bases, and 6 bases stayed unmatched. This CDR3 has 16 residues. CDR3 nucleotide sequence: TGTGCCAGCAGCTCCGGCGGGAGGGGGACCTACAATGAGCAGTTCTTC. Its protein is CASSSGGRGTYNEQFF.

The chain uses TRBV19 and TRBJ2-4; a weak D match, TRBD1 (6 bases). Trimming removed 3 bases at V and 0 bases at J, with 18 bases between. This CDR3 has 18 amino acids. From germline, CDR1 is LNHDA and CDR2 SQIVND (reference sequence). This chain's CDR3 is CASSMGALGPLAKNIQYF. CDR3 nucleotide sequence: TGTGCCAGTAGTATGGGGGCGTTAGGGCCCCTAGCCAAAAACATTCAGTACTTC.

This chain connects TRBV4-2 to TRBJ2-3; 8 bases line up with TRBD2. The CDR3 contains 15 residues. The germline V gene has CDR1 LGHNA and CDR2 YNFKEQ. V lost 5 bases, J lost 1 base, and 5 bases stayed unmatched. The CDR3 bases are TGTGCCAGCAGCTTTGGACTAGCTGGCACAGATACGCAGTATTTT. Translation: CASSFGLAGTDTQYF.

The chain has TRBV28 and TRBJ1-2, with D unclear. This CDR3 spans 14 amino acids. Germline V gene sequence: CDR1 MDHEN, CDR2 SYDVKM. V dropped 1 base and J dropped 3 bases, with 9 bases sitting between them. CDR3 loop: CASSLSWRDYGYTF. The CDR3 DNA sequence: TGTGCCAGCAGTTTATCCTGGAGGGACTATGGCTACACCTTC.

This chain joins TRBV30 and TRBJ1-6; TRBD1 matches at 7 bases. CDR3 length equals 12 residues. Trimming removed 5 bases from V and 8 bases from J; junction bases left unmatched: 3. Germline V lookup: CDR1 GTSNPN, CDR2 SVGIG (reference sequence). CDR3 amino acids: CAWGDSDSPLHF. CDR3 nucleotides: TGTGCCTGGGGGGACAGTGATTCACCCCTCCACTTT.

The chain couples TRBV18 to TRBJ1-4; 7 nucleotides agree with TRBD1. After removal of 3 bases from V and 3 bases from J, the junction contained 10 bases not matched to a gene. This CDR3 spans 17 amino acids. Germline V CDR1 and CDR2: KGHSH, LQKENI. The CDR3 nucleotides read TGTGCCAGCTCACCCACCTACGACGGGACAGCTAATGAAAAACTGTTTTTT. Translating it yields CASSPTYDGTANEKLFF.

CDR3 DNA: TGTGCCAGCAGCGTAGCTAGCCAGGCCAGCACAGATACGCAGTATTTT. Its translation is CASSVASQASTDTQYF. The V gene is TRBV9, the J gene TRBJ2-3; tentative D call: TRBD2 (5 bases). Deletions cut 0 bases from V and 0 bases from J, with 11 bases between. The germline CDR1 and CDR2 sequences are SGDLS and YYNGEE. CDR3 length equals 16 residues.

The gene calls are TRBV10-1 and TRBJ2-5; unclear D gene. The germline gives CDR1 WNHNN, CDR2 SYGVQD (reference sequence). The germline V and J ends were trimmed by 3 bases and 4 bases, with 9 bases remaining between them. CDR3 size: 13 residues. The CDR3 DNA follows: TGCGCCAGCAGTGACACACGAAGAGAGACCCAGTACTTC. Amino acid sequence: CASSDTRRETQYF.

The chain couples TRBV28 to TRBJ1-6, with 7 nucleotides matching TRBD1. CDR1 and CDR2 from the germline V gene are MDHEN and SYDVKM. This CDR3 contains 17 residues. The junction had 5 bases not matched to a gene; V was cut back by 3 bases and J by 0 bases. CDR3 nucleotide sequence: TGTGCCAGCAGTTTTGTTCGGGACAGCTCCTATAATTCACCCCTCCACTTT. Translation: CASSFVRDSSYNSPLHF.

The chain employs TRBV7-2 and TRBJ1-5; 8 positions agree with TRBD1. Germline CDR1 reads SGHTA; CDR2 reads FQGNSA. The CDR3 has 16 residues. Trimming took 6 bases from V and 5 from J; bases not matched to a gene: 12. The CDR3 region is CASSFRGTGLYQPQHF. CDR3 nucleotides: TGTGCCAGCAGTTTTAGAGGGACAGGCTTATATCAGCCCCAGCATTTT.

CDR3 loop: CASSLAGGRYDTQYF. CDR3 coding DNA: TGTGCCAGCAGTTTAGCGGGGGGGCGTTATGATACGCAGTATTTT. J is TRBJ2-3 and V is TRBV2; 11 bases align to TRBD2. V shed 5 bases, J shed 6 bases, and the junction held 7 bases outside the gene matches. In germline, CDR1 is SNHLY, CDR2 FYNNEI. The CDR3 consists of 15 residues.

V gene TRBV25-1 combines with J gene TRBJ1-1; D gene unclear. Germline CDR1 is MGHDK and CDR2 is SYGVNS. The CDR3 extends over 14 amino acids. V was pared by 0 bases and J by 5 bases, with 10 bases between. The CDR3 is CASSEYRERTEAFF. Here the CDR3 DNA reads TGTGCCAGCAGTGAATATCGGGAGAGGACTGAAGCTTTCTTT.

This chain connects TRBV7-9 to TRBJ2-7; TRBD2 matches at 11 bases. CDR3 length equals 14 residues. From germline, CDR1 is SEHNR and CDR2 FQNEAQ (reference sequence). Losses at the gene ends were 5 bases for V and 5 bases for J; bases not matched to a gene: 5. The CDR3 nucleotides are TGTGCCAGCAGCCAGGGACTAGCGGATGACGAGCAGTACTTC. Its translation: CASSQGLADDEQYF.

In its sample, this clone was seen once. The gene calls are TRBV3-1 (or the pseudogene TRBV3-2) and TRBJ2-1; no definite D call. The CDR3 contains 14 residues. Germline lookup yields CDR1 LGHDT and CDR2 YNNKEL (reference sequence). Trimming shortened V by 0 bases and J by 4 bases, and 7 bases separated the two germline ends. CDR3 sequence (DNA): TGTGCCAGCAGCCAAGATCCCCGTTACAATGAGCAGTTCTTC. Translation gives CASSQDPRYNEQFF.

This chain joins TRBV7-3 and TRBJ2-1; 15 bases map to TRBD2. Per germline, CDR1 SGHTA and CDR2 FQGTGA. The CDR3 consists of 15 residues. With 5 bases clipped from V and 7 bases from J, the junction kept 3 bases outside the gene matches. For the CDR3, the DNA is TGTGCCAGCAGCCCCGGACTAGCGGGAGGGAATGAGCAGTTCTTC. The encoded protein is CASSPGLAGGNEQFF.

The rearrangement joins TRBV5-1 to TRBJ2-1; 10 bases map to TRBD2. Germline V CDR1 and CDR2: SGHRS, YFSETQ. The CDR3 runs 15 residues. Trimming at V came to 1 base and at J to 7 bases, leaving 5 bases not matched to a gene. CDR3 sequence (DNA): TGCGCCAGCAGCTTGCTAGCGGGGGTAGAGAATGAGCAGTTCTTC. Protein product: CASSLLAGVENEQFF.

This chain connects TRBV18 to TRBJ2-1; D might be TRBD1 (5 bases). CDR3 length: 15 amino acids. Looked up from germline, CDR1 is KGHSH and CDR2 is LQKENI. V lost 3 bases and J lost 2, with 11 bases in between. The CDR3 loop reads CASSPSYRTYNEQFF. CDR3 sequence (DNA): TGTGCCAGCTCACCCTCCTACAGGACCTACAATGAGCAGTTCTTC.

The chain recombines TRBV28 with TRBJ2-1; TRBD2 agrees at 8 bases. The CDR3 contains 15 residues. The trim removed 5 bases at V and 0 bases at J, leaving 3 bases unmatched. The V gene's germline CDR1 is MDHEN and CDR2 SYDVKM. CDR3 sequence reads: CASSITSGSYNEQFF. CDR3 bases: TGTGCCAGCAGTATCACTAGCGGCTCCTACAATGAGCAGTTCTTC.